This T cell receptor (beta chain) was recovered during a study of T cell repertoires in cytomegalovirus infection. Across the study: Public TCR beta signature analysis indicated the presence of both CMV infection and matching HLA type.

TCRdb analysed the reads with MiXCR anew, one entry per CDR3 protein. The profile shows just under 550,000 distinct CDR3 sequences, about 30% of them singletons. Study observations and caveats: Carriers of CMV plus the relevant HLA were identified by cumulative public TCR beta family frequency. CMV-specific TCR beta clonotypes restricted by HLA-C dominated the ex vivo response.

Germline V gene data show CDR1 as MNHEY and CDR2 as SVGAGI. Germline trimming cut 6 bases from V and 11 bases from J; bases unmatched to any gene: 10. The CDR3 extends over 15 amino acids. This clonotype was detected a few times. Antigen: not known. The V and J genes are TRBV6-5 and TRBJ2-5, with 15 nucleotides matching TRBD2. This clonotype was sampled from a human donor in good health (CMV status not recorded). Some clones in this sample may be carry-over from other donors' samples. The sequencing sample was made of PBMCs. The CDR3 DNA sequence: TGTGCCAGCAGGTCTCCCGGGACTAGCGGGAGGTCGCAGTACTTC. Protein product: CASRSPGTSGRSQYF.